This T cell receptor beta chain was documented in a study of blood T cell repertoires in COVID-19 (dated by TCRdb to the early 2020s). Regarding the study in general: Samples covering the acute and convalescent phases of COVID-19 were provided by collaborators in the United States, Italy and Spain. A de-identified subject ID, COVID-19 status, age in years and sex were almost always included in the sample metadata. Samples were obtained from the ongoing ImmuneRACE study (first 160 participants) and from about 1,300 subjects provided by 6 global collaborators. The material from the prospective study consisted of cDNA or gDNA derived from T cells, B-cell-depleted T cells, or PBMCs. HLA class I and class II types, where available, came from metadata supplied by the sample provider rather than from assay-based typing. Subjects who had been exposed to COVID-19, were actively infected with it, or had recovered from it provided the deeply sampled blood TCRbeta repertoires that made up the dataset. The repertoires were released in a freely available public database meant as a resource for research on the immune response to SARS-CoV-2.

Per the germline V gene, MRHNA is the CDR1 and SNTAGT is the CDR2. The CDR3 numbers 17 residues from cysteine through phenylalanine. The kept DNA is CDR3 alone, 51 bases in frame from the first base. V loses 7 bases of germline sequence and J loses 0 bases, and the interval between the two ends is 19 bases. The paper's findings and limits, for the study overall: The quantity of clinical and demographic metadata differed by source and by participant and was supplied without curation.

TCRbeta CDR3 regions were amplified from genomic DNA using the immunoSEQ Assay, a bias-controlled multiplex PCR. The paper's data handling went like this. The number of nucleated cells in each sample was estimated from the amplification of reference gene primers within the assay. To quantify the absolute abundance of each unique TCRbeta CDR3 rearrangement, sequence reads were collapsed and filtered. Productive Simpson clonality was computed per sample as the square root of Simpson's diversity index over productive rearrangements. TCRdb's version of the immuneACCESS table is confined to in-frame rearrangements and falls short of the full clone set. An unresolved V gene accounts for under half of the shortfall where checked; the remainder is of unknown origin. The V and J calls and clone size were taken over from that table, and D and trimming were inferred from the DNA. For this sample the table gives approximately 30,000 clones, of which roughly 80% were detected only once. The ten most abundant clones make up about 7.9% of the sample.

As to this clone: It has no known antigen specificity. The sample holds no much larger clone one base away, and base qualities are not on file.

Whole blood was collected in K2EDTA tubes by collaborating institutions according to the institutions' own protocols. Collaborator samples were shipped for TCRbeta analysis as frozen whole blood, isolated PBMCs, or DNA extracted from either sample type. The sequenced sample consisted of peripheral blood. The V and J genes are TRBV6-4 and TRBJ1-5; D gene: possibly TRBD1, on 6 matching bases. This receptor was taken from a woman aged 55-70 years with acute or convalescent COVID-19. The DNA reads TGTGCCAGCACCCCGAAGGACAGCTATTATAGCAATCAGCCCCAGCATTTT. Its amino acids are CASTPKDSYYSNQPQHF.